Sequencing of this T cell receptor beta chain was carried out in a study of cytomegalovirus exposure and HLA in healthy donors. General study findings and limits: The authors later found HLA-associated TCR beta chains more clonally expanded than equally common others.

The PCR ran on 60 Vbeta and 13 Jbeta primers. Sequenced by immunoSEQ multiplex PCR; TCRdb stores in-frame clones only, minus some. In the table there are 60,000 to 75,000 clones, roughly 69% of which are singletons. Those who donated were healthy bone marrow donors. Points on this clone: Its target is not known.

The sequence was collected from a woman in her 50s in good health and CMV-seronegative. Material for sequencing was PBMCs.

The CDR3 reads CAGPTGLVTDTQYF. In DNA, the CDR3 is TGTGCCGGACCCACGGGACTAGTCACAGATACGCAGTATTTT. V and J are TRBV5-3 and TRBJ2-3; TRBD2 matches 8 bases. TRBV5-3 is sorted into the ORF group, with uncertain function. Losses at the gene ends were 10 bases for V and 2 bases for J; bases not matched to a gene: 9. The CDR3 sequence is 14 residues long.